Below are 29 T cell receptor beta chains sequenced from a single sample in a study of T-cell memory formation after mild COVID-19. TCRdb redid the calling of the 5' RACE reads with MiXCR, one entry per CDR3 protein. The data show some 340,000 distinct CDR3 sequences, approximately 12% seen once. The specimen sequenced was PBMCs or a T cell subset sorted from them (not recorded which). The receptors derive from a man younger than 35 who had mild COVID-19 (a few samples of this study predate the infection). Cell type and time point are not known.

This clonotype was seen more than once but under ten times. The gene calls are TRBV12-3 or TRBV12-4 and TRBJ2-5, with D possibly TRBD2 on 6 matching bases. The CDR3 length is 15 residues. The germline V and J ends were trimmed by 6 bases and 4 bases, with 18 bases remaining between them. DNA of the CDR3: TGTGCCAGCAGGGGGGGTGAGAACAGTCGAGAGACCCAGTACTTC. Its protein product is CASRGGENSRETQYF.

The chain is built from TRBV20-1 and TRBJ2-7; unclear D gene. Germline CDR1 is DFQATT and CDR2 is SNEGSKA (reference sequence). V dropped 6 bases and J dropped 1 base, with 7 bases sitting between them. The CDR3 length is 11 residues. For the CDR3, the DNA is TGCAGTGCCCTTAGATCCTACGAGCAGTACTTC. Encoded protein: CSALRSYEQYF.

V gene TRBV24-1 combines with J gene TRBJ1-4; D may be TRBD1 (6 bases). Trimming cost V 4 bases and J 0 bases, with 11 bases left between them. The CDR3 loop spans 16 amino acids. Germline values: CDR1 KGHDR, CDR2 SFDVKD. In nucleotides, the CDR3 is TGTGCCACCAGTGACGCACAGGGAGCAACTAATGAAAAACTGTTTTTT. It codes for CATSDAQGATNEKLFF.

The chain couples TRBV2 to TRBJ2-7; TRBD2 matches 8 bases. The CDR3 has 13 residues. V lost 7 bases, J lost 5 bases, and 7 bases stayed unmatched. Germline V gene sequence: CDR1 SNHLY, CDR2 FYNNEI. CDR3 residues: CASKESGGNEQYF. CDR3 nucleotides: TGTGCCAGCAAAGAGAGCGGGGGCAACGAGCAGTACTTC. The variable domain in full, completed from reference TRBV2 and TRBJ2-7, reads EPEVTQTPSHQVTQMGQEVILRCVPISNHLYFYWYRQILGQKVEFLVSFYNNEISEKSEIFDDQFSVERPDGSNFTLKIRSTKLEDSAMYFCASKESGGNEQYFGPGTRLTVT.

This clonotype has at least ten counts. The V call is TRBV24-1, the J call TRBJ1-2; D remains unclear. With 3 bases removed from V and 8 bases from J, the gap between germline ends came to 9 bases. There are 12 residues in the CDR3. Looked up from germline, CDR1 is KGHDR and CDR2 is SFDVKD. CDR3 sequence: CATSDAIGGYTF. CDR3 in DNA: TGTGCCACCAGTGATGCTATTGGGGGCTACACCTTC.

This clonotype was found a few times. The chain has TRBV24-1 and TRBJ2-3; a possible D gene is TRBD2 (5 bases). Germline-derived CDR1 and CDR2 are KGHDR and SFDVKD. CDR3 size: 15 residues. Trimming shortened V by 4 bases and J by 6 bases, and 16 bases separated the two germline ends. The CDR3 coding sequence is TGTGCCACCAGTGACGCGAGCGGACCCGCGGATACGCAGTATTTT. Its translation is CATSDASGPADTQYF.

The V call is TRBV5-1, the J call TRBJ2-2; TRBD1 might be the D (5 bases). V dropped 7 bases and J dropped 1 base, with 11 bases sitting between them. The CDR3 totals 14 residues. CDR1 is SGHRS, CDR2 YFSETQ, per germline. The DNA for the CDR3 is TGCGCCAGCGGAGATCAGGGGAACACCGGGGAGCTGTTTTTT. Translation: CASGDQGNTGELFF. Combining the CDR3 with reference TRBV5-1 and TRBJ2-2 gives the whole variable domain KAGVTQTPRYLIKTRGQQVTLSCSPISGHRSVSWYQQTPGQGLQFLFEYFSETQRNKGNFPGRFSGRQFSNSRSEMNVSTLELGDSALYLCASGDQGNTGELFFGEGSRLTVL.

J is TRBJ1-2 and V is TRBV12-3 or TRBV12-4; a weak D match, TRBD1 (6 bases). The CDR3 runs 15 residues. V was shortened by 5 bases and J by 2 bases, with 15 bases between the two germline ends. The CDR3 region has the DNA TGTGCCAGCAGTCAGTCAACACAGGGAAACTATGGCTACACCTTC. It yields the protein CASSQSTQGNYGYTF.

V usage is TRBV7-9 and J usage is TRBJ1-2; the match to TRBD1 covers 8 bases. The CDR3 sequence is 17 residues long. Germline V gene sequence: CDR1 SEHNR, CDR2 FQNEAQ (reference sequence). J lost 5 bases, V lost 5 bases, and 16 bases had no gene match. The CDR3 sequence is CASSPQDREALDYGYTF. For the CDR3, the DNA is TGTGCCAGCAGCCCCCAGGACAGGGAGGCTTTGGATTATGGCTACACCTTC.

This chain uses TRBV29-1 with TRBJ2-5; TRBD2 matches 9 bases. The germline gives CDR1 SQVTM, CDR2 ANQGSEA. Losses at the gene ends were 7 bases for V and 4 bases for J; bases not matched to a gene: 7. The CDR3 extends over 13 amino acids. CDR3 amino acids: CSGGLAGTETQYF. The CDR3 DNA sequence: TGCAGCGGGGGGCTAGCGGGGACAGAGACCCAGTACTTC.

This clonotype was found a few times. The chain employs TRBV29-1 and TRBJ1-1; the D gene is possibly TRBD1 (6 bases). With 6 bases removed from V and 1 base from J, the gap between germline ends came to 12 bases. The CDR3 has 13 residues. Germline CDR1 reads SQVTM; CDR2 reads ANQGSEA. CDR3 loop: CSVAGQRNTEAFF. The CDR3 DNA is TGCAGCGTCGCCGGACAGAGGAACACTGAAGCTTTCTTT.

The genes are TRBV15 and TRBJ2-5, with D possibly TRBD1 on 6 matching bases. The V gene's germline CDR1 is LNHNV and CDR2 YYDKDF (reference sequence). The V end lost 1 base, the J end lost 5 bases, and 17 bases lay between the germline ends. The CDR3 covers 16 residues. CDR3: CATSRGLKQGAETQYF. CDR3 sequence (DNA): TGTGCCACCAGCAGAGGGCTTAAACAGGGTGCGGAGACCCAGTACTTC.

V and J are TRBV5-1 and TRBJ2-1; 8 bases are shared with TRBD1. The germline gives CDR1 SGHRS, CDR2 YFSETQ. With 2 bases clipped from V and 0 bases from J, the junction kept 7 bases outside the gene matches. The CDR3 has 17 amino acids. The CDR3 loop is CASSFDRGVSSYNEQFF. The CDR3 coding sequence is TGCGCCAGCAGCTTCGACAGGGGAGTAAGCTCCTACAATGAGCAGTTCTTC. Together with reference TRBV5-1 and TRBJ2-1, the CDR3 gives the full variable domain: KAGVTQTPRYLIKTRGQQVTLSCSPISGHRSVSWYQQTPGQGLQFLFEYFSETQRNKGNFPGRFSGRQFSNSRSEMNVSTLELGDSALYLCASSFDRGVSSYNEQFFGPGTRLTVL.

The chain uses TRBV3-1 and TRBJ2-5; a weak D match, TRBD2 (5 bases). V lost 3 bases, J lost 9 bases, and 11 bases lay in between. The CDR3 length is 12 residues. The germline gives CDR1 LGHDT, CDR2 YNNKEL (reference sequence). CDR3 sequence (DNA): TGTGCCAGCAGCCACTACGAGGAGGCCCAGTACTTC. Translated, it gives CASSHYEEAQYF.

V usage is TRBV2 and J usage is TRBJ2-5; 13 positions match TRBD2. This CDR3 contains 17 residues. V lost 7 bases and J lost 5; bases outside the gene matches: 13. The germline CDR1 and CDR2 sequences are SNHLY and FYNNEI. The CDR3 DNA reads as TGTGCCAGCACCAAGGGACTAGCGGGGAGCAATGAGGAGACCCAGTACTTC. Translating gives CASTKGLAGSNEETQYF. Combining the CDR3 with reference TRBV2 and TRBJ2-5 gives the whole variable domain EPEVTQTPSHQVTQMGQEVILRCVPISNHLYFYWYRQILGQKVEFLVSFYNNEISEKSEIFDDQFSVERPDGSNFTLKIRSTKLEDSAMYFCASTKGLAGSNEETQYFGPGTRLLVL.

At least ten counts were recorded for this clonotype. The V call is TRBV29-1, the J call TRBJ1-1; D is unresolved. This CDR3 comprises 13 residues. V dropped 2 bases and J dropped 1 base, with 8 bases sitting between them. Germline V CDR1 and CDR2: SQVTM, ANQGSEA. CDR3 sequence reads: CSVEKPENTEAFF. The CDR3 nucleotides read TGCAGCGTTGAAAAACCGGAGAACACTGAAGCTTTCTTT.

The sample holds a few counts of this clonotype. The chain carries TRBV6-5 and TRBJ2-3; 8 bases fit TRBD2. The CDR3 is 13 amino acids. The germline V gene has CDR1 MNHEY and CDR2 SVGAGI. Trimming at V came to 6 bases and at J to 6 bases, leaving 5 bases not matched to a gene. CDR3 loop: CASRKAGVDTQYF. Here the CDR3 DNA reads TGTGCCAGCAGAAAAGCGGGGGTCGATACGCAGTATTTT.

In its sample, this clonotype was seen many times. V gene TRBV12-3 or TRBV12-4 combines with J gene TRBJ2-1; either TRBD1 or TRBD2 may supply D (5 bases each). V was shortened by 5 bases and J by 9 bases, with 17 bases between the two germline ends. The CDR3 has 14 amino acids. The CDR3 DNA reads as TGTGCCAGCAGTCTTACCGGGGCTAACGGTGAGCAGTTCTTC. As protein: CASSLTGANGEQFF.

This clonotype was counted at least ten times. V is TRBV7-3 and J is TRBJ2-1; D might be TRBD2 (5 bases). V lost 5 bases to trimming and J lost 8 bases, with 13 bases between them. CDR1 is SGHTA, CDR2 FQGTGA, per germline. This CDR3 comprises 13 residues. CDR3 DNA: TGTGCCAGCAGCCCGAGCCCGGAGGATGAGCAGTTCTTC. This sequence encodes CASSPSPEDEQFF.

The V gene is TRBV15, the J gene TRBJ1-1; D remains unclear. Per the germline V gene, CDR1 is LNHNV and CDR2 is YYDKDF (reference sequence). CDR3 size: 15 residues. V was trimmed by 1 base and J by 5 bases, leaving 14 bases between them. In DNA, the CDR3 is TGTGCCACCAGCAGAGGTAGCAGGCCTGGGACTGAAGCTTTCTTT. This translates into CATSRGSRPGTEAFF.

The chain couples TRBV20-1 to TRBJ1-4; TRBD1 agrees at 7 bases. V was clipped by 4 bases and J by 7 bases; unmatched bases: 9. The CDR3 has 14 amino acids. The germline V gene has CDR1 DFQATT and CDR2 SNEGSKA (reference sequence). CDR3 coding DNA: TGCAGTGCTACTCCGGGACAGCGAAGTGAAAAACTGTTTTTT. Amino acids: CSATPGQRSEKLFF.

CDR3 in DNA: TGCGCCAGCAGCCAAGTGGGACTGGTCGATGAGCAGTTCTTC. The encoded protein is CASSQVGLVDEQFF. The rearrangement joins TRBV4-1 to TRBJ2-1; the D gene is possibly TRBD2 (6 bases). The V gene's germline CDR1 is MGHRA and CDR2 YSYEKL. Trimming took off 1 base at V and 8 bases at J, with 12 bases between the two ends. The length of the CDR3 is 14 residues.

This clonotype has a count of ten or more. This CDR3 is CASSLARAGYGYTF. The CDR3 nucleotides are TGTGCCAGCAGTTTAGCGCGGGCAGGATATGGCTACACCTTC. V and J are TRBV12-3 or TRBV12-4 and TRBJ1-2, with unresolved D. The CDR3 is 14 residues long. Trimming pared 0 bases from V and 5 bases from J, leaving 10 bases between.

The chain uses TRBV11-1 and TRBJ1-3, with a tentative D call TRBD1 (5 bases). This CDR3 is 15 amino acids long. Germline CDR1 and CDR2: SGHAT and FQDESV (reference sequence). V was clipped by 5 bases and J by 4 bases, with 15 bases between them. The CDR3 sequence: CASSPGTVIGNTIYF. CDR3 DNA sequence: TGTGCCAGCAGCCCCGGGACGGTGATCGGAAACACCATATATTTT.

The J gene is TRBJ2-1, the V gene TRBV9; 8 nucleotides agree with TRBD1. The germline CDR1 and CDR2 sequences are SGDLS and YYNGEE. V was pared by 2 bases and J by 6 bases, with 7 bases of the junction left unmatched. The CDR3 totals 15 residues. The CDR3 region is CASSVGQGMGNEQFF. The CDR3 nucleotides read TGTGCCAGCAGCGTCGGACAGGGTATGGGCAATGAGCAGTTCTTC. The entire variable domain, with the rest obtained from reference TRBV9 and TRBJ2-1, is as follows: DSGVTQTPKHLITATGQRVTLRCSPRSGDLSVYWYQQSLDQGLQFLIQYYNGEERAKGNILERFSAQQFPDLHSELNLSSLELGDSALYFCASSVGQGMGNEQFFGPGTRLTVL.

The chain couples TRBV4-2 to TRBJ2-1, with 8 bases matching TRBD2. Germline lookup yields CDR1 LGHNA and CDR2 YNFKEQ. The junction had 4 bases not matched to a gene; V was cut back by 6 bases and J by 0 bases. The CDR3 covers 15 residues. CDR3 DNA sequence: TGTGCCAGCAGAGAGCGGGGGAGCTCCTACAATGAGCAGTTCTTC. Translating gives CASRERGSSYNEQFF.

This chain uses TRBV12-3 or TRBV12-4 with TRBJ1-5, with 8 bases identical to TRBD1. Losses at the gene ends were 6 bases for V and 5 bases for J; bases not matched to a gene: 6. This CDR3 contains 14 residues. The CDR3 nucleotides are TGTGCCAGCAGCTCGGACAGGGACCATCAGCCCCAGCATTTT. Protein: CASSSDRDHQPQHF.

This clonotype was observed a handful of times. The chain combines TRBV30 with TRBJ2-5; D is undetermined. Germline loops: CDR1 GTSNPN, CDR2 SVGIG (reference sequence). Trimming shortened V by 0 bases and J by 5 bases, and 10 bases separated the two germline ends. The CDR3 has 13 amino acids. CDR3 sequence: CAWSVRVRETQYF. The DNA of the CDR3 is TGTGCCTGGAGTGTTAGGGTTCGGGAGACCCAGTACTTC. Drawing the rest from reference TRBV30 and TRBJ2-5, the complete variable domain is SQTIHQWPATLVQPVGSPLSLECTVEGTSNPNLYWYRQAAGRGLQLLFYSVGIGQISSEVPQNLSASRPQDRQFILSSKKLLLSDSGFYLCAWSVRVRETQYFGPGTRLLVL.

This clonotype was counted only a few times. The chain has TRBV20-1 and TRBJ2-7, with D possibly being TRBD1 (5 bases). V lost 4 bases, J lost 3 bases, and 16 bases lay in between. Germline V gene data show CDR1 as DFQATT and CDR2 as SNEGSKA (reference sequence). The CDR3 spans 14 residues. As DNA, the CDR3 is TGCAGTGCTAAAGAGATGGGGCCGGACTACGAGCAGTACTTC. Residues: CSAKEMGPDYEQYF.